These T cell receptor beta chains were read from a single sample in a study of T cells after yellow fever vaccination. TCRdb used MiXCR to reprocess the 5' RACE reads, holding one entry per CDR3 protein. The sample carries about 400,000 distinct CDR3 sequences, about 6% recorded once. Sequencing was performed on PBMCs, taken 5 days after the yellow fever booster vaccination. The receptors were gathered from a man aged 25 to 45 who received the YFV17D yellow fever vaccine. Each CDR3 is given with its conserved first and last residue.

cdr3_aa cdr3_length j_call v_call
CASAGGVSSMIGTDTQYF 18 TRBJ2-3 TRBV6-1
CAGLSGAGDEQFF 13 TRBJ2-1 TRBV18
CSALRTSGSGQYF 13 TRBJ2-3 TRBV20-1
CASSNDMTSGGTDTQYF 17 TRBJ2-3 TRBV19
CASSSAGTYYNEQFF 15 TRBJ2-1 TRBV7-9
CAISGPSGRGEQYF 14 TRBJ2-7 TRBV10-3
CATSPRGGNQPQHF 14 TRBJ1-5 TRBV15
CASSRRAGGPYEQYF 15 TRBJ2-7 TRBV7-2
CSVRGLFLVDAFF 13 TRBJ1-1 TRBV29-1
CASSPRRGRSTDTQYF 16 TRBJ2-3 TRBV7-6
CAIRTQKIEAVSSYNEQFF 19 TRBJ2-1 TRBV10-3
CASSLDPIGTGQFF 14 TRBJ2-1 TRBV11-2
CASSLRPSGIADPYNEQFF 19 TRBJ2-1 TRBV7-6
CSIGRPNQAFF 11 TRBJ1-1 TRBV29-1
CASSSWDDTYEQYF 14 TRBJ2-7 TRBV6-1
CASSPVPRNEQFF 13 TRBJ2-1 TRBV7-2
CASSLHRQETQYF 13 TRBJ2-5 TRBV7-2
CASRYNRVLTDTQYF 15 TRBJ2-3 TRBV6-5
CASSLYPAFEQFF 13 TRBJ2-1 TRBV7-2
CASRRARRWMNTEAFF 16 TRBJ1-1 TRBV6-2/TRBV6-3
CASSWGLAGAYNEQFF 16 TRBJ2-1 TRBV5-4
CASSTGVLETQYF 13 TRBJ2-5 TRBV19
CASKGGQGADSPLHF 15 TRBJ1-6 TRBV12-3/TRBV12-4
CASSLHGLSYEQYF 14 TRBJ2-7 TRBV12-3/TRBV12-4
CASSSDRKVAGELFF 15 TRBJ2-2 TRBV7-2
CASGISYNELFF 12 TRBJ2-1 TRBV19
CISTISTDTQYF 12 TRBJ2-3 TRBV29-1
CASSLVATTGLAIDEQYF 18 TRBJ2-7 TRBV7-8
CASSQITGTFFEKLFF 16 TRBJ1-4 TRBV14
CSARDFSGLASITDTQYF 18 TRBJ2-3 TRBV20-1
CSVVGKQETQYF 12 TRBJ2-5 TRBV29-1
CASSQPLQGGTEAFF 15 TRBJ1-1 TRBV4-3
CASSSSAGYTGELFF 15 TRBJ2-2 TRBV7-7
CAIKPGLAENEQFF 14 TRBJ2-1 TRBV10-3
CASSLDPSGSYEQYF 15 TRBJ2-7 TRBV7-2
CAGGVAGVPKEETQYF 16 TRBJ2-5 TRBV7-2
CASSALGTSGGHRGTGELFF 20 TRBJ2-2 TRBV5-1
CASSQQVRHQPQHF 14 TRBJ1-5 TRBV3-1
CSASPWGVLVDNEQFF 16 TRBJ2-1 TRBV20-1
CASSLASRQGSNTDTQYF 18 TRBJ2-3 TRBV7-6
CASSPDGVAGAKSSYEQYF 19 TRBJ2-7 TRBV7-8
CASSFSGGLGDTQYF 15 TRBJ2-3 TRBV12-3/TRBV12-4